This T cell receptor (beta chain) was sequenced during a study of CD8+ T cells in alopecia areata. Turning to the study itself: Twice daily, treated patients received 5 to 10 mg of oral tofacitinib. For treated patients, severity scores reflected the percentage of scalp area affected. Study-wide findings and caveats: In blood and scalp, many expanded lesional clones persisted during tofacitinib. Any link of baseline CD8+ expansion to response, resting on one nonresponder, remains uncertain.

Germline lookup yields CDR1 LGHNA and CDR2 YSLEER. The CDR3 has 15 amino acids. V lost 2 bases, J lost 4 bases, and 15 bases lay in between. The authors extracted RNA and reverse transcribed it into cDNA as the sequencing template. Sequenced by immunoSEQ multiplex PCR; TCRdb stores in-frame clones only, minus some. The sample contains 170,000 or so clones, approximately 53% of which appear only once. The treatment: oral pan-JAK inhibitor, 5-10 mg twice daily. About this clone itself: Its antigen is unidentified.

The chain carries TRBV4-3 and TRBJ2-7; perhaps TRBD2 as D (5 bases). This material consisted of CD8+ T cells sorted from blood, taken at week 24, from a patient treated with tofacitinib. This TCR came from a human donor with alopecia areata. The CDR3 DNA follows: TGCGCCAGCAGCCAAACGCCGGGCGGGCGTTACGAGCAGTACTTC. It encodes CASSQTPGGRYEQYF.